A selection of T cell receptor beta chains follows, all from one sample in a study of blood T cell repertoires in COVID-19. The protocol was immunoSEQ multiplex PCR, while the TCRdb copy is restricted to in-frame clones and leaves out a portion. The sample carries around 210,000 clones, approximately 87% recorded once. Sample: peripheral blood. All receptors come from a woman in her 70s with acute or convalescent COVID-19. Each CDR3 is given with its conserved first and last residue. D genes are given only for firm matches. The size field is filled for only some rows; it gives once, few, many or a size class.

V: TRBV27; D: -; size: -; J: TRBJ2-7; CDR3: CASSLWQGRSSYEQYF; DNA: TGTGCCAGCAGTTTATGGCAGGGTCGAAGCTCCTACGAGCAGTACTTC
V: TRBV3-1/TRBV3-2; D: -; size: -; J: TRBJ1-4; CDR3: CASSHRDPNEKLFF; DNA: TGTGCCAGCAGCCACCGGGATCCTAATGAAAAACTGTTTTTT
V: TRBV7-9; D: TRBD2; size: -; J: TRBJ2-3; CDR3: CASLLAGAVGTQYF; DNA: TGTGCCAGCCTGCTAGCGGGGGCCGTCGGTACGCAGTATTTT
V: TRBV10-3; D: -; size: -; J: TRBJ2-3; CDR3: CAISEGRAREDTQYF; DNA: TGTGCCATCAGTGAAGGCAGGGCGCGGGAAGATACGCAGTATTTT
V: TRBV6-2/TRBV6-3; D: -; size: -; J: TRBJ2-1; CDR3: CASSYSRGPRGEQFF; DNA: TGTGCCAGCAGTTACTCGCGGGGGCCTCGTGGGGAGCAGTTCTTC
V: TRBV2; D: -; size: once; J: TRBJ2-5; CDR3: CASSDNSFLVGTQYF; DNA: TGTGCCAGCAGTGATAATAGCTTCTTAGTTGGGACCCAGTACTTC
V: TRBV20-1; D: TRBD1; size: -; J: TRBJ1-2; CDR3: CSASSQGGGYTF; DNA: TGCAGTGCTAGTAGCCAGGGGGGCGGCTACACCTTC
V: TRBV19; D: TRBD2; size: -; J: TRBJ2-5; CDR3: CASSYRGRDEETQYF; DNA: TGTGCCAGTAGTTATCGCGGGAGGGATGAAGAGACCCAGTACTTC
V: TRBV6-1; D: TRBD1; size: -; J: TRBJ2-2; CDR3: CASSELRGRGELFF; DNA: TGTGCCAGCAGTGAACTCAGGGGGAGAGGGGAGCTGTTTTTT
V: TRBV5-4; D: TRBD2; size: once; J: TRBJ2-1; CDR3: CASSSFRGGHNEQFF; DNA: TGTGCCAGCAGCTCTTTCCGCGGGGGGCACAATGAGCAGTTCTTC
V: TRBV5-1; D: -; size: -; J: TRBJ2-6; CDR3: CASRAESGANVLTF; DNA: TGCGCCAGCAGGGCGGAGTCTGGGGCCAACGTCCTGACTTTC
V: TRBV5-1; D: TRBD1; size: -; J: TRBJ2-7; CDR3: CASSFSGTGIYEQYF; DNA: TGCGCCAGCAGCTTTTCCGGGACAGGGATCTACGAGCAGTACTTC
V: TRBV19; D: -; size: -; J: TRBJ2-1; CDR3: CASTGVAYNEQFF; DNA: TGTGCCAGTACGGGGGTTGCCTACAATGAGCAGTTCTTC
V: TRBV10-3; D: TRBD1; size: -; J: TRBJ1-2; CDR3: CAISLPGQGRSYTF; DNA: TGTGCCATCAGTTTACCGGGACAGGGACGTAGCTACACCTTC
V: TRBV11-2; D: -; size: -; J: TRBJ2-7; CDR3: CASSLKAILGGEFYEQYF; DNA: TGTGCCAGCAGCCTTAAGGCCATTTTAGGGGGGGAATTCTACGAGCAGTACTTC
V: TRBV6-2/TRBV6-3; D: TRBD1; size: -; J: TRBJ1-6; CDR3: CASSYRRGLSPLHF; DNA: TGTGCCAGCAGTTACCGCAGGGGGTTATCACCCCTCCACTTT
V: TRBV12-3/TRBV12-4; D: -; size: once; J: TRBJ1-2; CDR3: CASSPQGYGYTF; DNA: TGTGCCAGCAGTCCCCAGGGTTATGGCTACACCTTC
V: TRBV7-2; D: -; size: -; J: TRBJ2-1; CDR3: CASSLNSGNYNEQFF; DNA: TGTGCCAGCAGCTTAAATAGCGGCAACTACAATGAGCAGTTCTTC
V: TRBV6-5; D: -; size: -; J: TRBJ1-5; CDR3: CASSYSGAHQPQHF; DNA: TGTGCCAGCAGTTACTCGGGGGCTCATCAGCCCCAGCATTTT
V: TRBV11-2; D: TRBD1; size: once; J: TRBJ1-1; CDR3: CASSLGSLGQGGTEAFF; DNA: TGTGCCAGCAGCTTAGGGTCCCTTGGACAGGGCGGCACTGAAGCTTTCTTT
V: TRBV4-1; D: TRBD1; size: -; J: TRBJ1-4; CDR3: CASSQGDRVNEKLFF; DNA: TGCGCCAGCAGCCAAGGTGACAGGGTTAATGAAAAACTGTTTTTT
V: TRBV2; D: TRBD2; size: -; J: TRBJ2-7; CDR3: CASRRLPAGGPAYEQYF; DNA: TGTGCCAGCAGGCGATTGCCAGCGGGAGGTCCCGCCTACGAGCAGTACTTC
V: TRBV5-1; D: TRBD2; size: -; J: TRBJ2-5; CDR3: CASSSGLAEAQYF; DNA: TGCGCCAGCAGCTCGGGACTAGCGGAGGCCCAGTACTTC
V: TRBV10-1; D: TRBD2; size: -; J: TRBJ2-3; CDR3: CASSGTSGRLDTQYF; DNA: TGCGCCAGCAGTGGGACTAGCGGGAGATTGGATACGCAGTATTTT
V: TRBV10-3; D: -; size: -; J: TRBJ1-2; CDR3: CAIKSGGRYGYTF; DNA: TGTGCCATCAAGTCCGGCGGGCGCTATGGCTACACCTTC
V: TRBV3-1/TRBV3-2; D: -; size: -; J: TRBJ2-1; CDR3: CASSPWVSASSYNEQFF; DNA: TGTGCCAGCAGCCCTTGGGTTAGCGCTAGCTCCTACAATGAGCAGTTCTTC
V: TRBV7-9; D: -; size: few; J: TRBJ1-5; CDR3: CASSLGGGAGTPQHF; DNA: TGTGCCAGCAGCTTAGGGGGGGGCGCAGGGACGCCCCAGCATTTT
V: TRBV25-1; D: -; size: -; J: TRBJ1-5; CDR3: CAREFRHQPQHF; DNA: TGTGCCAGGGAATTCAGGCATCAGCCCCAGCATTTT
V: TRBV6-2/TRBV6-3; D: -; size: -; J: TRBJ2-1; CDR3: CASSLTPDRWQFF; DNA: TGTGCCAGCAGTCTGACTCCCGATCGGTGGCAGTTCTTC
V: TRBV7-2; D: -; size: -; J: TRBJ2-1; CDR3: CASSSSGNTHNEQFF; DNA: TGTGCCAGCAGCTCCTCAGGAAACACACACAATGAGCAGTTCTTC
V: TRBV7-2; D: TRBD2; size: -; J: TRBJ2-7; CDR3: CASSQTGRGYEQYF; DNA: TGTGCCAGCAGCCAAACGGGGAGGGGTTACGAGCAGTACTTC
V: TRBV13; D: TRBD2; size: -; J: TRBJ2-1; CDR3: CASSLRRLAGDLRGEEQFF; DNA: TGTGCCAGCAGCTTACGCCGACTAGCGGGGGACCTCAGGGGGGAAGAGCAGTTCTTC
V: TRBV18; D: -; size: -; J: TRBJ1-5; CDR3: CASSPVASEQPQHF; DNA: TGTGCCAGCTCACCCGTCGCGAGCGAACAGCCCCAGCATTTT
V: TRBV12-3/TRBV12-4; D: -; size: -; J: TRBJ1-3; CDR3: CASSFFSGNTIYF; DNA: TGTGCCAGCAGTTTCTTCTCTGGAAACACCATATATTTT
V: TRBV10-1; D: TRBD1; size: -; J: TRBJ2-2; CDR3: CASSESQGVGTGELFF; DNA: TGCGCCAGCAGTGAGTCACAGGGGGTTGGGACCGGGGAGCTGTTTTTT
V: TRBV28; D: TRBD1; size: -; J: TRBJ1-2; CDR3: CASSSGGGVPYGYTF; DNA: TGTGCCAGCAGTTCAGGGGGCGGTGTACCTTATGGCTACACCTTC
V: TRBV7-8; D: TRBD1; size: -; J: TRBJ1-3; CDR3: CASRPGQGGNTIYF; DNA: TGTGCCAGCAGACCCGGACAGGGTGGAAACACCATATATTTT
V: TRBV6-1; D: -; size: -; J: TRBJ2-3; CDR3: CASSGDFWRDGHSSTDTQYF; DNA: TGTGCCAGCAGTGGCGACTTCTGGCGGGACGGACACTCTAGCACAGATACGCAGTATTTT
V: TRBV12-5; D: -; size: -; J: TRBJ2-7; CDR3: CASGLVPDSNQYF; DNA: TGTGCTAGTGGTTTGGTACCGGACTCTAATCAGTACTTC
V: TRBV5-5; D: -; size: -; J: TRBJ2-7; CDR3: CASSGPGIVSSYEQYF; DNA: TGTGCCAGCAGCGGGCCGGGGATAGTTAGCTCCTACGAGCAGTACTTC
V: TRBV12-3/TRBV12-4; D: -; size: -; J: TRBJ1-5; CDR3: CASSFERQPQHF; DNA: TGTGCCAGCAGTTTTGAGAGGCAGCCCCAGCATTTT
V: TRBV7-2; D: TRBD1; size: -; J: TRBJ1-1; CDR3: CASSLGAGGQGEAFF; DNA: TGTGCCAGCAGCTTAGGCGCAGGGGGGCAAGGTGAAGCTTTCTTT
V: TRBV7-2; D: -; size: -; J: TRBJ2-3; CDR3: CASSLRQEGTDTQYF; DNA: TGTGCCAGCAGCTTAAGACAGGAGGGCACAGATACGCAGTATTTT